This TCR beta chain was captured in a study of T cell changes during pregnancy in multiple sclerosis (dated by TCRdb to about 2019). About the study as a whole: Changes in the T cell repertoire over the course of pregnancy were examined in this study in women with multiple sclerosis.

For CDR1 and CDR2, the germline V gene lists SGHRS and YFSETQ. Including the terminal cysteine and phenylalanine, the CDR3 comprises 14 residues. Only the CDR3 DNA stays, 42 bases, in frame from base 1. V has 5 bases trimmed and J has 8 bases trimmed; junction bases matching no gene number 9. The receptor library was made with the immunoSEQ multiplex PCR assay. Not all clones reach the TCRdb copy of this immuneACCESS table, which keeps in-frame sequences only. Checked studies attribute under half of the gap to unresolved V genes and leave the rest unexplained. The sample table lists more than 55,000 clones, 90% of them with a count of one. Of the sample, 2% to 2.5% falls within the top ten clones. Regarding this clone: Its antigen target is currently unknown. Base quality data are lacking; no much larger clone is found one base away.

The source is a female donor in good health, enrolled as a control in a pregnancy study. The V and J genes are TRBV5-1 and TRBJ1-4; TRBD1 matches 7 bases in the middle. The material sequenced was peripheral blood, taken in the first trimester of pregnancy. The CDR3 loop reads CASSRQGEGEKLFF. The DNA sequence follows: TGCGCCAGCAGTCGACAGGGTGAAGGGGAAAAACTGTTTTTT.